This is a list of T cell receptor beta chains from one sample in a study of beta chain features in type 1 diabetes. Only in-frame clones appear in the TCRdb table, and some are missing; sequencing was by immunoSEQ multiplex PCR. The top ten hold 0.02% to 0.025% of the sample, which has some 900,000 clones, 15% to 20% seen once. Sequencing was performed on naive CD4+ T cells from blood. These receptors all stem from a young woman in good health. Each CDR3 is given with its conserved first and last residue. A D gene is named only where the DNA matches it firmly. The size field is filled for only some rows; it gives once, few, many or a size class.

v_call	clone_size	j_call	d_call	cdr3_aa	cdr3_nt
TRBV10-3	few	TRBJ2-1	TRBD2	CAIRGDYPYNEQFF	TGTGCCATCAGGGGGGACTACCCTTACAATGAGCAGTTCTTC
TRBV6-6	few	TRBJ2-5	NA	CASSLQWETQYF	TGTGCCAGCTCTTTACAGTGGGAGACCCAGTACTTC
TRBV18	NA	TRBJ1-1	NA	CASSGTQGYTEAFF	TGTGCCAGCTCAGGGACCCAGGGATACACTGAAGCTTTCTTT
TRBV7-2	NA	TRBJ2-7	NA	CASSSQGTSYEQYF	TGTGCCAGCAGCTCACAGGGTACGAGTTACGAGCAGTACTTC
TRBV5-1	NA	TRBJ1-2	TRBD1	CASSRTGEDGYTF	TGCGCCAGCAGTAGGACAGGGGAGGACGGCTACACCTTC
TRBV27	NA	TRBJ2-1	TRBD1	CASSPRTGGLDEQFF	TGTGCCAGCAGCCCACGGACAGGGGGTCTCGATGAGCAGTTCTTC
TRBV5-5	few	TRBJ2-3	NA	CASSLAGFGTDTQYF	TGTGCCAGCAGCTTGGCAGGGTTCGGTACAGATACGCAGTATTTT
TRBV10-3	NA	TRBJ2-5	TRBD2	CAISPGGGQETQYF	TGTGCCATCAGTCCCGGGGGGGGCCAAGAGACCCAGTACTTC
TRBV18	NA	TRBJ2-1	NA	CASSPQGSYNEQFF	TGTGCCAGCTCACCCCAGGGCTCCTACAATGAGCAGTTCTTC
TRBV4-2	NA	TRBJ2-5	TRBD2	CASSQDAGTLAGVLETQYF	TGTGCCAGCAGCCAAGATGCGGGGACGCTAGCGGGAGTTCTGGAGACCCAGTACTTC
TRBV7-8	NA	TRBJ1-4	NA	CASSSQGNSGEKLFF	TGTGCCAGCAGCTCCCAAGGGAACAGTGGTGAAAAACTGTTTTTT
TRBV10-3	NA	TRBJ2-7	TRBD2	CTIKREGLYEQYF	TGTACCATCAAGCGGGAGGGCCTCTACGAGCAGTACTTC
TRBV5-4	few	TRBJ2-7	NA	CASSHPNDEQYF	TGTGCCAGCAGCCATCCTAACGACGAGCAGTACTTC
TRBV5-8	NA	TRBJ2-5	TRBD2	CASSLAVQAGETQYF	TGTGCCAGCAGCTTGGCTGTGCAAGCGGGGGAGACCCAGTACTTC
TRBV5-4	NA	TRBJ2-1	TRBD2	CASSFGGTTGNEQFF	TGTGCCAGCAGCTTCGGGGGGACTACTGGCAATGAGCAGTTCTTC
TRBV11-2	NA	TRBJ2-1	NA	CASSLQRQVPYNEQFF	TGTGCCAGCAGCCTTCAGAGACAGGTCCCCTACAATGAGCAGTTCTTC
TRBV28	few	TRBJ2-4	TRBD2	CATAGGPQVLNIQYF	TGTGCCACCGCGGGAGGGCCTCAGGTACTTAACATTCAGTACTTC
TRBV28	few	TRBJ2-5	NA	CASSTGTETQYF	TGTGCCAGCAGTACAGGGACGGAGACCCAGTACTTC
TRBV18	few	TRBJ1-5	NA	CASSPGMDQPQHF	TGTGCCAGCTCACCAGGTATGGATCAGCCCCAGCATTTT
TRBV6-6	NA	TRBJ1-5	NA	CASSYSRDYQPQHF	TGTGCCAGCAGTTACTCAAGGGATTATCAGCCCCAGCATTTT
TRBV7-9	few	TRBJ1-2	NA	CASSRDRTGYTF	TGTGCCAGCAGCCGAGACAGGACTGGCTACACCTTC
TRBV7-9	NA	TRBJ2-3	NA	CASSSRGERTDTQYF	TGTGCCAGCAGCTCCAGGGGTGAGCGCACAGATACGCAGTATTTT
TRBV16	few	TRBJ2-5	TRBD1	CASSRDRVWEETQYF	TGTGCCAGCAGCCGGGACAGGGTTTGGGAAGAGACCCAGTACTTC
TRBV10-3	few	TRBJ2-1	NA	CAIRGSSSGSYNEQFF	TGTGCCATCAGGGGCAGCTCCTCAGGCTCCTACAATGAGCAGTTCTTC
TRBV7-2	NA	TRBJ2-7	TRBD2	CASSLGLAGGRLEQYF	TGTGCCAGCAGCTTAGGGTTAGCGGGAGGGAGGCTCGAGCAGTACTTC
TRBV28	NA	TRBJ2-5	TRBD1	CASSGQGVETQYF	TGTGCCAGCAGTGGACAGGGGGTGGAGACCCAGTACTTC
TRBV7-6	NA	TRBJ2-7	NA	CASSLSRAAGEQYF	TGTGCCAGCAGCTTATCCCGGGCGGCCGGGGAGCAGTACTTC
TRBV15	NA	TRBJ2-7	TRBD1	CATSREWTGIEQYF	TGTGCCACCAGCAGAGAATGGACAGGGATCGAGCAGTACTTC
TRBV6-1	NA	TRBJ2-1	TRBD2	CASSGPPGGPGNEQFF	TGTGCCAGCAGTGGACCCCCGGGAGGGCCAGGGAATGAGCAGTTCTTC
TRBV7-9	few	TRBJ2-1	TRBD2	CASSLLAGGEGEQFF	TGTGCCAGCAGCTTATTGGCGGGAGGGGAAGGTGAGCAGTTCTTC
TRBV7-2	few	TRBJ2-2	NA	CASSPRGSSTGELFF	TGTGCCAGCAGCCCGCGGGGATCTAGCACCGGGGAGCTGTTTTTT
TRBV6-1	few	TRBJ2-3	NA	CASTVGRWTDTQYF	TGTGCCAGCACGGTCGGAAGATGGACAGATACGCAGTATTTT
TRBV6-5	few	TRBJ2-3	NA	CASSYLSSTDTQYF	TGTGCCAGCAGTTACCTATCTAGCACAGATACGCAGTATTTT
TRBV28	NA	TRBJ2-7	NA	CASRSKRTLQYF	TGTGCCAGCAGGTCCAAGCGGACTTTGCAGTACTTC
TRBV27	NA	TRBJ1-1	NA	CASSHPGQEAFF	TGTGCCAGCAGTCACCCCGGTCAGGAAGCTTTCTTT